This T cell receptor beta chain was documented in a study of cytomegalovirus exposure and HLA in healthy donors. On this clone: Its antigen remains unidentified.

Study-wide results and limits: Analyses of presence and absence presupposed an approximately uniform sequencing depth across donors.

The V gene's germline CDR1 is SNHLY and CDR2 FYNNEI. The CDR3 contains 11 residues. The V and J ends lost 5 bases and 4 bases respectively, with 5 bases between them. PCR amplification relied on 60 Vbeta primers (plus 13 Jbeta primers). Method: immunoSEQ multiplex PCR; TCRdb's copy keeps in-frame clones and lacks some. The sample shows about 37,000 clones, approximately 80% of them seen only once. The TCR sequence derives from a woman in her thirties or forties in good health and CMV-seronegative. Sequenced sample: PBMCs. The chain couples TRBV2 to TRBJ2-5; D call uncertain. Written as DNA, the CDR3 is TGTGCCAGCAGTTTGCGAGAGACCCAGTACTTC. This encodes CASSLRETQYF.